This TCR beta chain was observed in a study of cytomegalovirus exposure and HLA in healthy donors. Study as a whole: In a later analysis, it was reported that the 120 or so validation repertoires had been produced on the same platform as the 670 or so repertoires belonging to the first cohort.

Measured with immunoSEQ multiplex PCR; TCRdb has only the in-frame clones, and not every one. The sample lists 50,000 or so clones, 94% occurring once. This CDR3 comprises 14 residues. Germline V lookup: CDR1 LGHNA, CDR2 YNFKEQ. Trimming removed 1 base at V and 3 bases at J, with 9 bases between. In its sample, this clone was seen once. The chain joins TRBV4-2 to TRBJ2-5; D might be TRBD1 (5 bases). Sequencing was carried out using PBMCs. The TCR originated in a woman between 18 and 29 years old in good health and CMV-seropositive. The CDR3 DNA reads TGTGCCAGCAGCCAAGTCGGCAGGGAAGAGACCCAGTACTTC. It yields the protein CASSQVGREETQYF.